This T cell receptor (beta chain) was profiled in a study of shared clonotypes between healthy human individuals. Naivety among CD8 cells was defined by CD45RO negativity and positive CCR7 selection, thereby excluding terminally differentiated effector memory CD45RA+ cells. With 4 bases clipped from V and 2 bases from J, the junction kept 7 bases outside the gene matches. This CDR3 comprises 15 residues. Germline V CDR1 and CDR2: SGHVS, FNYEAQ. Here immunoSEQ multiplex PCR was the method, and the copy in TCRdb shows in-frame clones only, minus some. This table has approximately 2,200,000 clones, more than 85% appearing once. Notes on this clone: Its antigen is still unknown.

Whole-study findings and limits: Represented diversity (both genetic and exposure-history) was limited by the small number of donors. Researchers sampled blood only, noting tissue repertoires likely differ.

Sequenced sample: naive CD8+ T cells from PBMCs. The sequence was collected from a man aged 18 to 30 in good health. Some clones in this sample may be carry-over from other donors' samples. This chain joins TRBV7-6 and TRBJ2-5; 7 bases are shared with TRBD2. The CDR3 here is CASSWTGGTQETQYF. The CDR3 nucleotides are TGTGCCAGCAGCTGGACGGGAGGAACACAAGAGACCCAGTACTTC. Using reference TRBV7-6 and TRBJ2-5 for the parts outside the CDR3, the full variable domain is GAGVSQSPRYKVTKRGQDVALRCDPISGHVSLYWYRQALGQGPEFLTYFNYEAQQDKSGLPNDRFSAERPEGSISTLTIQRTEQRDSAMYRCASSWTGGTQETQYFGPGTRLLVL.